This T cell receptor (beta chain) was captured by sequencing in a study of blood T cell repertoires in COVID-19. Per the study methods: Amplification of reference gene primers provided the estimated nucleated cell counts. TCRdb's table, derived via immunoSEQ multiplex PCR, lists solely in-frame clones and lacks some. D and trimming were read from the DNA, whereas the V and J calls and clone size are those reported in that table. Of about 72,000 clones listed, roughly 88% were seen once; the top ten hold roughly 29%. CDR3 size: 14 residues. Trimming removed 5 bases from V and 7 bases from J, with 16 bases in between.

V gene TRBV5-3 combines with J gene TRBJ1-5; tentatively, D is TRBD1 (5 bases). TRBV5-3 is an ORF, and what it does is uncertain. This clonotype originated in a man aged 45-65 years with acute or convalescent COVID-19. The sequenced material came from peripheral blood. This chain's CDR3 is CARREFDSHQPQHF. CDR3 DNA: TGTGCCAGAAGGGAATTTGACAGTCACCAGCCCCAGCATTTT.